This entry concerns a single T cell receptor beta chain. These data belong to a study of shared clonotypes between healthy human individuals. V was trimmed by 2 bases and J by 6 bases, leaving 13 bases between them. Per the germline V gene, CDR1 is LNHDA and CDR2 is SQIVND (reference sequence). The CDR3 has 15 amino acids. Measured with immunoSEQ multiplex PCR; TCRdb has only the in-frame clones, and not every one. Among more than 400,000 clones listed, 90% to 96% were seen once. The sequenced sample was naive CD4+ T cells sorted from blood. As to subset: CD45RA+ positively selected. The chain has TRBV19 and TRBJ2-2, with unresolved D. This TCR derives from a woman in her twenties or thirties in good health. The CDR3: CASSINRFDSGELFF. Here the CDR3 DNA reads TGTGCCAGTAGTATAAACAGATTCGACTCCGGGGAGCTGTTTTTT.